The following is a TCR beta chain sequence with its context. In the original analysis: Amplification with reference gene primers provided the estimates of nucleated cell counts. Profiled with immunoSEQ multiplex PCR; TCRdb holds only in-frame clones, not every one. That table is the source of V, J and clone size, and D and trimming were worked out from the DNA. The table has some 190,000 clones, about 78% seen once. The sample belongs to a study of blood T cell repertoires in COVID-19. In the study overall: Samples taken during acute and convalescent COVID-19 were collected in the United States, Italy and Spain. T cells, B-cell-depleted T cells, or PBMCs provided the cDNA or gDNA that served as material.

CDR3 length: 17 amino acids. Trimming took 4 bases from V and 3 from J; bases not matched to a gene: 8. Germline lookup yields CDR1 LGHDT and CDR2 YNNKEL (reference sequence). This clonotype originated in a woman aged 45-60 years with active or convalescent COVID-19. The specimen was peripheral blood. The chain employs TRBV3-1 (or the pseudogene TRBV3-2) and TRBJ2-4, with 11 bases that match TRBD2. The CDR3 sequence is CASSLSGGAVGKNIQYF. The CDR3 nucleotides read TGTGCCAGCAGCCTTAGCGGGGGGGCCGTGGGCAAAAACATTCAGTACTTC.